The sequence of this TCR beta chain was determined in a study of identical twins. Regarding the study as a whole: There were fewer insertions in abundant cord blood beta clonotypes, but memory repertoires showed no such pattern.

V was shortened by 2 bases and J by 4 bases, with 14 bases between the two germline ends. The CDR3 has 15 amino acids. Germline CDR1 MDHEN, CDR2 SYDVKM. Points on this clonotype: Its antigen remains unknown.

cDNA molecules carried unique molecular identifiers, and template switching added a universal primer site. TCRdb fed the 5' RACE reads into MiXCR, producing one record per CDR3 protein. The sample records fewer than 800,000 distinct CDR3 sequences, 7% to 7.5% being singletons. The sample was also linked to a second study, of yellow fever vaccine responses in identical twins.

This receptor was taken from a woman younger than 30 in good health. The material sequenced was PBMCs. The rearrangement uses TRBV28 and TRBJ1-2; D is perhaps TRBD1 (5 bases). In DNA form, the CDR3 reads TGTGCCAGCAGTTTACGGGGGGGTCTGGTCTATGGCTACACCTTC. This gives the protein CASSLRGGLVYGYTF.